This note documents a single TCR beta chain sequence. This sample is drawn from a study of siplizumab effects on memory and regulatory T cells. This table comes from immunoSEQ multiplex PCR, and its TCRdb copy is limited to in-frame clones, with some not included. The sample lists about 91,000 clones; around 97% were seen once. V was trimmed by 8 bases and J by 0 bases, leaving 16 bases between them. This CDR3 comprises 15 residues. Germline CDR1 reads MNHEY; CDR2 reads SVGAGI. The sequence came from a human donor in good health. The rearrangement joins TRBV6-5 to TRBJ2-5; D gene unclear. Sequenced input: naive CD4+ T cells sorted from blood. The CDR3: CASAKVIGDQETQYF. In DNA, the CDR3 is TGTGCCAGCGCCAAGGTCATAGGCGACCAAGAGACCCAGTACTTC.